The clone carrying this T cell receptor (beta chain) came up a few times. Its antigen is undetermined. These data are taken from a study of Ad26.COV2.S vaccination and SARS-CoV-2 variants. Broader study findings: From the TCR breadth and depth analyses, total T cell responses may have been underestimated. Placebo recipients trailed vaccine recipients in spike-specific TCR breadth. Vaccinees reportedly had broad spike-specific CD8+ and CD4+ T cell responses.

This CDR3 contains 12 residues. Per germline, CDR1 MNHEY and CDR2 SVGAGI. Measured with immunoSEQ multiplex PCR; TCRdb has only the in-frame clones, and not every one. Of 300,000 to 400,000 clones in the sample, around 92% are singletons; the top ten hold around 4.2%. Source: peripheral blood, taken after recovery from COVID-19. V usage is TRBV6-5 and J usage is TRBJ2-2, with 10 bases fitting TRBD2. The TCR sequence derives from a human donor who had recovered from COVID-19. The DNA for the CDR3 is TGTGCTAGCGGGGGGCACGCCGGGGAGCTGTTTTTT. Its translation is CASGGHAGELFF.